The 17 T cell receptor beta chains below all came from one sample that was sequenced in a study of T cell repertoires in cytomegalovirus infection. TCRdb used MiXCR to reprocess the reads, holding one entry per CDR3 protein. The sample includes hundreds of thousands of distinct CDR3 sequences, less than 35% seen only once; the top ten take around 11%. The antigens of these receptors remain unknown. Specimen: cultured CD8+ T cells from PBMCs, collected from culture after CMV antigen stimulation. The receptors here all came from a human donor in good health (CMV status not recorded). Some clones in this sample may be carry-over from other donors' samples.

This clonotype was seen a few times. The V gene is TRBV5-6, the J gene TRBJ2-1; TRBD2 matches 11 bases. The CDR3 covers 15 residues. Losses at the gene ends were 0 bases for V and 5 bases for J; bases not matched to a gene: 1. From germline, CDR1 is SGHDT and CDR2 YYEEEE. CDR3 nucleotide sequence: TGTGCCAGCAGCTTGGTACTAGCGGGGGACAATGAGCAGTTCTTC. It is translated as CASSLVLAGDNEQFF.

The V call is TRBV3-1, the J call TRBJ2-1, with 10 bases fitting TRBD2. This CDR3 comprises 14 residues. Germline V gives CDR1 LGHDT, CDR2 YNNKEL (reference sequence). The ends lost 4 bases at V and 8 bases at J; junction bases unmatched: 5. CDR3 protein: CASSRTSGGDEQFF. The CDR3 DNA reads as TGTGCCAGCAGCCGGACTAGCGGAGGCGATGAGCAGTTCTTC.

The rearrangement links TRBV10-3 to TRBJ1-2; possibly TRBD1 for D (5 bases). The germline V and J ends were trimmed by 7 bases and 3 bases, with 15 bases remaining between them. CDR3 length: 14 residues. Per germline, CDR1 ENHRY and CDR2 SYGVKD. The CDR3: CAITNQGIDYGYTF. The CDR3 bases are TGTGCCATCACGAACCAGGGTATCGACTATGGCTACACCTTC.

The rearrangement joins TRBV2 to TRBJ1-1; D is undetermined. The CDR3 runs 16 residues. Trimming took off 7 bases at V and 1 base at J, with 19 bases between the two ends. Germline CDR1 SNHLY, CDR2 FYNNEI. DNA for the CDR3: TGTGCCAGCATCGGGTCGGGTTTACGGTCGAACACTGAAGCTTTCTTT. Protein sequence: CASIGSGLRSNTEAFF.

The chain links TRBV7-9 to TRBJ2-7; 8 nucleotides line up with TRBD1. The V and J ends lost 5 bases and 3 bases, in that order; junction bases with no gene match: 9. The length of the CDR3 is 15 residues. In germline, CDR1 is SEHNR, CDR2 FQNEAQ (reference sequence). CDR3: CASSTTGTGVYEQYV. The DNA of the CDR3 is TGTGCCAGCAGCACAACCGGGACAGGAGTCTACGAGCAGTACGTC.

As to this clonotype: At one of its ends the junction is not consistent with the germline gene, which may arise from a read error. The chain carries TRBV9 and TRBJ1-2; 9 nucleotides match TRBD1. Germline CDR1 is SGDLS and CDR2 is YYNGEE. The CDR3 covers 17 residues. The CDR3 DNA sequence: TGTGCCAGCAGCGGGGGACAGGGTCCTCAACTTAACTATGTCTACACCTTC. It is translated as CASSGGQGPQLNYVYTF.

This clonotype was counted only a few times. This sequence joins TRBV29-1 and TRBJ2-5; 10 nucleotides agree with TRBD1. V was clipped by 1 base and J by 4 bases; unmatched bases: 12. CDR3 length equals 17 residues. Germline V lookup: CDR1 SQVTM, CDR2 ANQGSEA. The DNA for the CDR3 is TGCAGCGTTGAAGGCGAGACAGGGGGCCAGCCCCCAGAGACCCAGTACTTC. Translated: CSVEGETGGQPPETQYF. The variable domain in full, completed from reference TRBV29-1 and TRBJ2-5, reads SAVISQKPSRDICQRGTSLTIQCQVDSQVTMMFWYRQQPGQSLTLIATANQGSEATYESGFVIDKFPISRPNLTFSTLTVSNMSPEDSSIYLCSVEGETGGQPPETQYFGPGTRLLVL.

This clonotype was observed many times. The rearrangement links TRBV6-5 to TRBJ1-2; D gene ambiguous. Germline CDR1 MNHEY, CDR2 SVGAGI. V was shortened by 8 bases and J by 3 bases, with 13 bases between the two germline ends. The length of the CDR3 is 13 residues. Written as DNA, the CDR3 is TGTGCCAGCGGTAACGGTCGGTACTATGGCTACACCTTC. Its protein is CASGNGRYYGYTF.

DNA of the CDR3: TGTGCCAGCAGTTCCGGGCCCCCACACAGGGGGCGAGTCTATGGCTACACCTTC. It specifies CASSSGPPHRGRVYGYTF. V and J are TRBV6-6 and TRBJ1-2; TRBD1 agrees at 9 bases. The length of the CDR3 is 18 residues. Trimming cost V 4 bases and J 4 bases; bases outside gene matches: 16. Germline V CDR1 and CDR2: MNHNY, SVGAGI (reference sequence).

V and J are TRBV7-9 and TRBJ2-1; D could derive from TRBD1 or TRBD2 (5 bases each). The germline gives CDR1 SEHNR, CDR2 FQNEAQ (reference sequence). V lost 4 bases, J lost 10 bases, and 17 bases lay in between. This CDR3 comprises 14 residues. Here the CDR3 reads CASSSYRDPFEQFF. The CDR3 region has the DNA TGTGCCAGCAGCTCATACCGGGACCCTTTCGAGCAGTTCTTC.

This clonotype has a handful of counts. The CDR3: CASRSGGPSSYNSPLHF. DNA of the CDR3: TGTGCCAGCAGGTCAGGGGGTCCCAGCTCCTATAATTCACCCCTCCACTTT. The rearrangement uses TRBV27 and TRBJ1-6; 7 bases fit TRBD1. V lost 6 bases and J lost 0; bases outside the gene matches: 8. Germline CDR1 is MNHEY and CDR2 is SMNVEV (reference sequence). This CDR3 comprises 17 residues.

The V gene is TRBV12-5, the J gene TRBJ1-2; D remains unclear. This CDR3 region has 15 residues. Germline V gene sequence: CDR1 LGHNT, CDR2 FRNRAP. V lost 5 bases and J lost 4, with 17 bases in between. CDR3 sequence (DNA): TGTGCTAGTGGTCCCAGGACCGAGTCGGGCTATGGCTACACCTTC. It is translated as CASGPRTESGYGYTF.

The rearrangement joins TRBV4-1 to TRBJ1-2; D is ambiguous. CDR1 and CDR2 (germline): MGHRA, YSYEKL. Trimming took 5 bases from V and 3 from J, leaving 22 bases between them. CDR3 size: 17 residues. CDR3 protein: CASSSRIGTLDYYGYTF. CDR3 coding DNA: TGCGCCAGCAGCTCACGAATCGGAACGCTAGACTACTATGGCTACACCTTC.

This chain uses TRBV20-1 with TRBJ2-7; D not resolved. V was pared by 6 bases and J by 1 base, with 13 bases between. Germline lookup yields CDR1 DFQATT and CDR2 SNEGSKA (reference sequence). The CDR3 is 13 amino acids. The CDR3 spells CSAHHSDSYEQYF. CDR3 coding DNA: TGCAGTGCCCATCACAGTGATTCCTACGAGCAGTACTTC.

V and J are TRBV6-6 and TRBJ1-2; unclear D gene. The CDR3 length is 15 residues. The V gene lost 5 bases and the J gene lost 8 bases, with 21 bases spanning the gap. CDR1 and CDR2 (germline): MNHNY, SVGAGI (reference sequence). The CDR3 loop is CASSRPLSLEEGYTF. DNA for the CDR3: TGTGCCAGCAGTCGACCCCTTAGTTTGGAGGAGGGCTACACCTTC.

V is TRBV6-5 and J is TRBJ2-3, with D possibly TRBD1 on 6 matching bases. The CDR3 totals 15 residues. Germline V lookup: CDR1 MNHEY, CDR2 SVGAGI. Deletions cut 2 bases from V and 4 bases from J, with 13 bases between. CDR3 region: CASSYHGGQPDTQYF. Here the CDR3 DNA reads TGTGCCAGCAGTTACCATGGGGGACAACCAGATACGCAGTATTTT.

This clonotype has only a few counts. The gene calls are TRBV27 and TRBJ1-6; 8 bases agree with TRBD1. The CDR3 loop spans 14 amino acids. Trimming took 6 bases from V and 10 from J; bases not matched to a gene: 8. Per germline, CDR1 MNHEY and CDR2 SMNVEV (reference sequence). The CDR3, as DNA: TGTGCCAGCAGCACAGGGGGGGAAGGGTCACCCCTCCACTTT. Amino acid sequence: CASSTGGEGSPLHF.